Given below is one TCR beta chain in context. Its antigen is undetermined. The unexposed donors gave CD4+ T cells in 2011-2018, prior to COVID-19. The cells were cultured for around ten days before CD4+ T cells were isolated. CDR1 is SGDLS and CDR2 is YYNGEE in the germline V gene. The ends lost 0 bases at V and 5 bases at J; junction bases unmatched: 0. The CDR3 runs to 15 residues. The sample originates from a study of CD4 T cells in relation to SARS-CoV-2 and coronaviruses. Looking at the study overall: The HLA restriction of the shared crossreactive spike epitopes was mapped.

TCRdb's copy holds only in-frame clones and misses some; the assay was immunoSEQ multiplex PCR. The profile covers 20,000 to 25,000 clones, with about 70% appearing a single time and around a fifth taken by the ten largest. The rearrangement uses TRBV9 and TRBJ2-3, with TRBD2 matching over 13 bases. This receptor was taken from a human donor in good health. Sequencing was carried out using CD4+ T cells from PBMCs, cultured in vitro. CDR3 sequence reads: CASSVGLAGGDTQYF. In DNA form, the CDR3 reads TGTGCCAGCAGCGTAGGACTAGCGGGAGGAGATACGCAGTATTTT.